This T cell receptor (beta chain) is drawn from a study of blood T cell repertoires in COVID-19 (dated by TCRdb to 2020 to 2022). For the wider study: Collaborator samples came from the United States, Italy and Spain and covered acute and convalescent phases of COVID-19. The prospective study material was composed of cDNA or gDNA derived from T cells, B-cell-depleted T cells, or PBMCs. The dataset comprised deeply sampled blood TCRbeta repertoires from subjects exposed to, actively infected with, or recovered from COVID-19. The repertoires were released in a freely available public database intended as a resource for research on the immune response to SARS-CoV-2. The samples were drawn from the first 160 participants of the ongoing ImmuneRACE study and from roughly 1,300 subjects provided by 6 global collaborators. Sample metadata almost always included a de-identified subject ID, COVID-19 status, age in years and sex. Where HLA class I and class II types were available, the types were taken from metadata supplied by the sample provider, not from assay-based typing. Results the study describes overall, beyond this receptor: The quantity of clinical and demographic metadata differed by source and by participant and was supplied without curation.

TCRbeta CDR3 regions were amplified from genomic DNA by means of the immunoSEQ Assay, a bias-controlled multiplex PCR. In the source study's methods: Within the assay, amplification of reference gene primers was used to estimate how many nucleated cells each sample contained. To quantify the absolute abundance of each unique TCRbeta CDR3 rearrangement, sequence reads were collapsed and filtered. Productive Simpson clonality was computed per sample as the square root of Simpson's diversity index over productive rearrangements. TCRdb obtained this table from immuneACCESS and retained in-frame rearrangements with V and J assigned. These tables miss some clones; where compared with another copy, unresolved V genes account for less than half of the shortfall, and the remainder is unexplained. That table furnishes V, J and clone size, whereas the DNA furnished D and trimming. Present in this sample are some 320,000 clones, approximately 89% of which were seen just once. The biggest ten clones account for less than 3.5% of the sample.

Participants in the prospective study were aged roughly 18 to 100 years, lived in over 20 United States geographic areas, and enrolled through a virtual design. In the prospective study, cohorts were assigned on the basis of participant-reported clinical history obtained from a screening survey and a study questionnaire. A participant counted as exposed if, within 2 weeks of entering the study, that participant had been in contact with someone who had a PCR-confirmed or clinician-diagnosed COVID-19 case. In the prospective study, mobile phlebotomists collected whole blood, serum and a nasopharyngeal or oropharyngeal swab from each participant. Prospective study participants could optionally give additional blood draws and questionnaires over an approximately 2-month period. Prospective study blood samples were shipped either frozen or at room temperature before DNA extraction. With regard to this clone: Which antigen it targets is not known. The record has no base qualities; no much larger clone is one base away.

V loses 5 bases, J loses 4 bases, and the germline ends lie 14 bases apart. From its cysteine to its phenylalanine, the CDR3 spans 15 amino acids. The DNA shown is the 45-base CDR3, in frame from base 1. The germline V gene gives CDR1 as MDHEN and CDR2 as SYDVKM. The receptor was isolated from a woman aged 45 to 65 who had been exposed to COVID-19. The rearranged chain carries TRBV28 and TRBJ2-2; the D gene is possibly TRBD1, with 5 bases matching. Sequenced sample: PBMCs or T cells enriched from blood (not recorded which). CDR3 sequence: CASSPRSGATGELFF. In nucleotide form, the sequence is TGTGCCAGCAGTCCGCGCAGTGGGGCCACCGGGGAGCTGTTTTTT.